A selection of T cell receptor beta chains follows, all from one sample in a study of shared clonotypes between healthy human individuals. Repertoires were generated with immunoSEQ multiplex PCR, while TCRdb's copy carries only in-frame clones and drops some. Here the sample spans roughly 490,000 clones, 65% to 80% being singletons. Source material: PBMCs. These receptors came from a woman aged 40 to 50 in good health. Some clones in this sample may be carry-over from other donors' samples. Each CDR3 is given with its conserved first and last residue. Fields, in order: D gene, CDR3 length, V gene, J gene, clone size, CDR3 protein, CDR3 DNA. The D gene is left open where the match is weak. A clone size is listed for some rows: how often the clone was seen (once, few, many), or a class if it is expanded.

-,13,TRBV5-1,TRBJ2-7,-,CASSSNRAYEQYF,TGCGCCAGCAGCAGTAACAGGGCCTACGAGCAGTACTTC
TRBD1,18,TRBV28,TRBJ2-2,-,CASLTSRGQKTNTGELFF,TGTGCCAGCCTCACTTCACGGGGACAGAAGACGAACACCGGGGAGCTGTTTTTT
-,11,TRBV28,TRBJ2-7,-,CASSLREEQYF,TGTGCCAGCAGTTTAAGGGAAGAGCAGTACTTC
-,12,TRBV7-2,TRBJ1-5,-,CASSRGFQPQHF,TGTGCCAGCAGTCGAGGATTTCAGCCCCAGCATTTT
-,13,TRBV6-6,TRBJ1-2,-,CAIEGGGNYGYTF,TGTGCCATCGAGGGAGGGGGGAATTATGGCTACACCTTC
TRBD2,15,TRBV5-1,TRBJ2-3,-,CASSWGAGSTDTQYF,TGCGCCAGCAGCTGGGGAGCGGGATCGACAGATACGCAGTATTTT
-,15,TRBV7-3,TRBJ2-3,-,CASSLRGWGPDTQYF,TGTGCCAGCAGCTTACGAGGGTGGGGTCCAGATACGCAGTATTTT
TRBD2,17,TRBV7-2,TRBJ2-1,-,CASRAGGPGTIGNEQFF,TGTGCCAGCCGCGCGGGAGGGCCCGGGACGATCGGCAATGAGCAGTTCTTC
TRBD2,14,TRBV2,TRBJ2-5,few,CASIFGRSGETQYF,TGTGCCAGCATTTTCGGGAGGTCTGGGGAGACCCAGTACTTC
TRBD2,14,TRBV28,TRBJ2-1,-,CASSLTSGYNEQFF,TGTGCCAGCAGCCTGACTAGCGGGTACAATGAGCAGTTCTTC